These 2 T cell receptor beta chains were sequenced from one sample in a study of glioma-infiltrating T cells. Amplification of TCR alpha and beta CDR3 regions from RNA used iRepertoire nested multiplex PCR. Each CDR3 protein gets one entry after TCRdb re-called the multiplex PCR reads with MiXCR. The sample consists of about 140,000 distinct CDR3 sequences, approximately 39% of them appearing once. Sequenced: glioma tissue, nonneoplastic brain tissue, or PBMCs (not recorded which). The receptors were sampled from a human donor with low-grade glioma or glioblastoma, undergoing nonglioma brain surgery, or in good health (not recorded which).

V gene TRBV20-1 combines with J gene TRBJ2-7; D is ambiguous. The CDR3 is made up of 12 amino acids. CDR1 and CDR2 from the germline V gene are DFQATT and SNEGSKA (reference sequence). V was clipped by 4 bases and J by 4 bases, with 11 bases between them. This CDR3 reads CSATLSRYEQYF. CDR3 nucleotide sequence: TGCAGTGCTACCTTGTCCCGTTACGAGCAGTACTTC.

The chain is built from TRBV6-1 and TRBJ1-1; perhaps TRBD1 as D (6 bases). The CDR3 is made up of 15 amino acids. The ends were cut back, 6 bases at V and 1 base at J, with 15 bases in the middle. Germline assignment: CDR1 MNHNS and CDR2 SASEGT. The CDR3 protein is CASRPGRGGNTEAFF. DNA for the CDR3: TGTGCCAGCAGACCCGGCAGGGGTGGGAACACTGAAGCTTTCTTT.